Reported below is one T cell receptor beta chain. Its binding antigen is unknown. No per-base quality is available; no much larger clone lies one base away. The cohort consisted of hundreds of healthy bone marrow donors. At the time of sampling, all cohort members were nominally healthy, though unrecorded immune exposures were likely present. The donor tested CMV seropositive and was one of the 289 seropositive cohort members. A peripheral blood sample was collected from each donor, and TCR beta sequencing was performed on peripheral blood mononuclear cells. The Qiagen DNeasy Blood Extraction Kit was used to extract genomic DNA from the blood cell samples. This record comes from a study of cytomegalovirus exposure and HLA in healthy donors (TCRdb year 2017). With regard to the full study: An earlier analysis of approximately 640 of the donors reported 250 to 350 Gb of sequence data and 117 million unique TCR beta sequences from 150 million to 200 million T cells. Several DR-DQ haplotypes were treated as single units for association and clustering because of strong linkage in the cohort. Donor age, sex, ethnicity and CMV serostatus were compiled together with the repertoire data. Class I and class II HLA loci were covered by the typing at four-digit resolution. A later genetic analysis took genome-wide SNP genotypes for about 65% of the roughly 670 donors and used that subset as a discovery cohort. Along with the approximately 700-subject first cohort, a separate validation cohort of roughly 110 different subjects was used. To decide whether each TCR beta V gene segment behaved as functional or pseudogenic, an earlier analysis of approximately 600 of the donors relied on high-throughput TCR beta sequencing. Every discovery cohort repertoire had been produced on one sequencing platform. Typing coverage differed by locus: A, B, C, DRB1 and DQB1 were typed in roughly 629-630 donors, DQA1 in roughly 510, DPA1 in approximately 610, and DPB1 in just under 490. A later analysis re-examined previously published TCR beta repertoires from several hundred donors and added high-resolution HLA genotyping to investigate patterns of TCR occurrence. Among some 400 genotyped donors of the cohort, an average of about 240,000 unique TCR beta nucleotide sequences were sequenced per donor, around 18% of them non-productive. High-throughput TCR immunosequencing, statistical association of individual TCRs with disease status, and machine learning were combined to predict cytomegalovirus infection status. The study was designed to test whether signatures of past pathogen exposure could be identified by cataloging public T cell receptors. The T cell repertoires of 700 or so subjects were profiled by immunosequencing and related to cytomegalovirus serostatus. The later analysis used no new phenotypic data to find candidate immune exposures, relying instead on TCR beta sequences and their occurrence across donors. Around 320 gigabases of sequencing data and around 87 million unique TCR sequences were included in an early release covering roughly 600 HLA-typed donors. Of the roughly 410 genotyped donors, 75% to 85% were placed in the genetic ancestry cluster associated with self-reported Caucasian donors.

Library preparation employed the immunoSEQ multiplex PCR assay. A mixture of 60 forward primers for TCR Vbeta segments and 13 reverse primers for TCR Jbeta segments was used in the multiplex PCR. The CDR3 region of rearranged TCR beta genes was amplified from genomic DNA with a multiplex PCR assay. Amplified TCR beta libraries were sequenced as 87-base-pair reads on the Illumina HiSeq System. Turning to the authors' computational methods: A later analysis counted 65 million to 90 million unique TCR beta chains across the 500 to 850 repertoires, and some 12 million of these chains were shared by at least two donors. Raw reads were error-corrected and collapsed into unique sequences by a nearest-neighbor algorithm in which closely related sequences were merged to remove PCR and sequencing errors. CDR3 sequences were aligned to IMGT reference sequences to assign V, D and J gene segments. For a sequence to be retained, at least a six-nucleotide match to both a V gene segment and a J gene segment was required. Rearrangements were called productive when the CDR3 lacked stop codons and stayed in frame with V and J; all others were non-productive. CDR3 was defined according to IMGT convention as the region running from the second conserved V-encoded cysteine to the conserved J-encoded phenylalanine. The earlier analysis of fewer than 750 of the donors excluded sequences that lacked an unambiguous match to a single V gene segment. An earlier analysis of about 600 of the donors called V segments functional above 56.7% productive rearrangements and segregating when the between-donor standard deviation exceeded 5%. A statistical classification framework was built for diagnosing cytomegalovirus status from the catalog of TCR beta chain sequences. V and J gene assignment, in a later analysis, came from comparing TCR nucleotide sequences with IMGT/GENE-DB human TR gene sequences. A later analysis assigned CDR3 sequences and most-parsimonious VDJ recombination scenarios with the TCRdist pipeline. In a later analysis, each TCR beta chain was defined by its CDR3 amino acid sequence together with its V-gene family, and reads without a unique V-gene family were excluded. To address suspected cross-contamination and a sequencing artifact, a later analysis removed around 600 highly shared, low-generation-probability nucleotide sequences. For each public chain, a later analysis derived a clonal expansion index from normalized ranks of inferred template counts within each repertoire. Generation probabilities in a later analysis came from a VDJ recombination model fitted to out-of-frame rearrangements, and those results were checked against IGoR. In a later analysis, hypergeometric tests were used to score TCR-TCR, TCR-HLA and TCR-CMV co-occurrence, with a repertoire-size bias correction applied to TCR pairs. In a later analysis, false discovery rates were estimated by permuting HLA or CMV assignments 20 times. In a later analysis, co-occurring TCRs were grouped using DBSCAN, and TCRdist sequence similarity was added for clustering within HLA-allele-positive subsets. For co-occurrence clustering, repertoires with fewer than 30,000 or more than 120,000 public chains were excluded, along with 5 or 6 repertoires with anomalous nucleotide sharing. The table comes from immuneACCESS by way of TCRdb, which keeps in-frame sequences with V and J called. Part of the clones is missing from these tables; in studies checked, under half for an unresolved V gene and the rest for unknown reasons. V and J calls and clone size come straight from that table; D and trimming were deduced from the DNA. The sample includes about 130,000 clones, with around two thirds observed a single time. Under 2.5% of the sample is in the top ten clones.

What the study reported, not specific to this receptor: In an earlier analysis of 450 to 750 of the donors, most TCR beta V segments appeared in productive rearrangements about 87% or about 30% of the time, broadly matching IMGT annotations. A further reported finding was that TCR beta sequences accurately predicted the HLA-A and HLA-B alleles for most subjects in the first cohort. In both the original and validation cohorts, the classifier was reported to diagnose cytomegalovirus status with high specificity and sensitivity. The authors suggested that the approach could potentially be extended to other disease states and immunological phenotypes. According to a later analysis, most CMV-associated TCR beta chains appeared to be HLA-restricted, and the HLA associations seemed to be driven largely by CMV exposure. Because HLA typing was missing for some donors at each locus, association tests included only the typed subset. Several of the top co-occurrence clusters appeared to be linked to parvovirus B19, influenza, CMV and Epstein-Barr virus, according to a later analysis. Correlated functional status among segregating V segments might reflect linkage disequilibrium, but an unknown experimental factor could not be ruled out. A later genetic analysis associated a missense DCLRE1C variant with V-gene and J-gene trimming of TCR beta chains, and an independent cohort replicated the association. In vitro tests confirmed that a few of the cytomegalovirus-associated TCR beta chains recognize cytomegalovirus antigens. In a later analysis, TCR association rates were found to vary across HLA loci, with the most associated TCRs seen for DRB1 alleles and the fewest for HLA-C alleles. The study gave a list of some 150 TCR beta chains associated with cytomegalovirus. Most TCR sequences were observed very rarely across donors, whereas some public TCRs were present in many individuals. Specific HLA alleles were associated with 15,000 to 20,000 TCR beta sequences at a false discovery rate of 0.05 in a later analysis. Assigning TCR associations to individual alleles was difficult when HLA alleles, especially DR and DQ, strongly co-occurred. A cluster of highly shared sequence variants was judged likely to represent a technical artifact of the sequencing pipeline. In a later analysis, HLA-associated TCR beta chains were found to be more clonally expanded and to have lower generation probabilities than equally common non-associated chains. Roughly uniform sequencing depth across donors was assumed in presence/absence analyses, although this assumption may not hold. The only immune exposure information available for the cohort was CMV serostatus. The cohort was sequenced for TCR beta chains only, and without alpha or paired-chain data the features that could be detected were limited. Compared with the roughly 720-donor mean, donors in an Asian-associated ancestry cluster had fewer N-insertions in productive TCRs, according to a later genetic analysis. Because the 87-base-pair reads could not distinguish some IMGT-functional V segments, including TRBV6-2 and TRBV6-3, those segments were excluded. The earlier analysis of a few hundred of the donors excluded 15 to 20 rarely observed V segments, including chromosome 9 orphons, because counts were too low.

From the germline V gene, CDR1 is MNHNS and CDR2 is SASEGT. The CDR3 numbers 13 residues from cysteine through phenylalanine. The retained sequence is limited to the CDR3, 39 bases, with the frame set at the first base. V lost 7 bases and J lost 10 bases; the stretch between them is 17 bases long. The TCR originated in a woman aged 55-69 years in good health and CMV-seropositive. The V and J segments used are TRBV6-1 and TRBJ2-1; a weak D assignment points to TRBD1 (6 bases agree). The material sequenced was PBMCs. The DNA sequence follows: TGTGCCAGCACACGTTCCGGGACAAACGAGCAGTTCTTC. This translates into CASTRSGTNEQFF.